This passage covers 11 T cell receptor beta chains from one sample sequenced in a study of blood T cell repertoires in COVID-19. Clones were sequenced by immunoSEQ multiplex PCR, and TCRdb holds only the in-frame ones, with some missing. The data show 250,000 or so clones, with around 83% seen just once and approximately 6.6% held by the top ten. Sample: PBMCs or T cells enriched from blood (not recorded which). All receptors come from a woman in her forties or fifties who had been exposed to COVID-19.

This CDR3 is CASSESRPGLNTEAFF. DNA for the CDR3: TGCGCCAGCAGTGAGTCGCGGCCAGGGTTGAACACTGAAGCTTTCTTT. This chain links TRBV10-2 with TRBJ1-1; possible D gene TRBD1, 5 bases. Germline V gene lookup returns CDR1 WSHSY and CDR2 SAAADI. CDR3 length: 16 amino acids. The V gene lost 0 bases and the J gene lost 0 bases, with 11 bases spanning the gap.

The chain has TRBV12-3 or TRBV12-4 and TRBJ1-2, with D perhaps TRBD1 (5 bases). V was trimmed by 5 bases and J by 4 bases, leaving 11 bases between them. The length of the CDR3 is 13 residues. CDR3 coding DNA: TGTGCCAGCAGTCGACAGTCAATCTATGGCTACACCTTC. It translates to CASSRQSIYGYTF.

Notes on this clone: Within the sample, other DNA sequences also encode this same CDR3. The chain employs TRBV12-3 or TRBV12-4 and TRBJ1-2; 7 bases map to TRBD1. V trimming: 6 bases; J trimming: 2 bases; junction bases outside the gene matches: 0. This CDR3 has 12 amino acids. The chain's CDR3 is CASRGQNYGYTF. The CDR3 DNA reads TGTGCCAGCAGGGGACAGAACTATGGCTACACCTTC.

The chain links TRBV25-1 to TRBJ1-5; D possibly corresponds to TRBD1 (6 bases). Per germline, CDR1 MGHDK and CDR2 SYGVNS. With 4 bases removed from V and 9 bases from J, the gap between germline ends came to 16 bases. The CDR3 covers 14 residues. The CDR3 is CASSASTGIRPQHF. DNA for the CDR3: TGTGCCAGCAGTGCCAGTACAGGGATTAGGCCCCAGCATTTT.

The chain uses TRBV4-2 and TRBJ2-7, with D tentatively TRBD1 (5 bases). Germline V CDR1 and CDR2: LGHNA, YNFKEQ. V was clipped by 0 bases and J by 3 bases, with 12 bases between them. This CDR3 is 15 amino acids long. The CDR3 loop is CASSQDTGLFYEQYF. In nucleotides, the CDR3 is TGTGCCAGCAGCCAAGACACAGGTCTTTTCTACGAGCAGTACTTC.

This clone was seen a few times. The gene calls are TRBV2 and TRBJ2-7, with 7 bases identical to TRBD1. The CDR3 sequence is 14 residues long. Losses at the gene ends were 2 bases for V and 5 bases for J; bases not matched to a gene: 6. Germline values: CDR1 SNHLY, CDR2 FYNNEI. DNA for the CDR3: TGTGCCAGCAGTGAATCGACAGGGAAGAACGAGCAGTACTTC. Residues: CASSESTGKNEQYF.

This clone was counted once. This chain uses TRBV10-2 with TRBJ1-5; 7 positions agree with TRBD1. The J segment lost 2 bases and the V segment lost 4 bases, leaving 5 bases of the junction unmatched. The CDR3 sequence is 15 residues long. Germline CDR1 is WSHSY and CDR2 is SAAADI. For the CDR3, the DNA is TGCGCCAGCAGTGGTTCGGACAGGCGCAATCAGCCCCAGCATTTT. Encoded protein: CASSGSDRRNQPQHF.

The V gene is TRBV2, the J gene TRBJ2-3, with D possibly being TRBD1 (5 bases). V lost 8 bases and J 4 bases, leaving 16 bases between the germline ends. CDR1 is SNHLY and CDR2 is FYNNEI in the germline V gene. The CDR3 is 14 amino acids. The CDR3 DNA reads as TGTGCCAGCGCACAATCGACAGTCCCAGATACGCAGTATTTT. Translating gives CASAQSTVPDTQYF.

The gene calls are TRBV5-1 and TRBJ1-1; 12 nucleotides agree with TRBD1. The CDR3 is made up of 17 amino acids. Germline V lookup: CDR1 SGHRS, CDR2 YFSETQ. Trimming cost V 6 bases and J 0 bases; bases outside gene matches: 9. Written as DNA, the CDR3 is TGCGCCAGCAACGACGGGACAGGGGGCCGGATGAACACTGAAGCTTTCTTT. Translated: CASNDGTGGRMNTEAFF.

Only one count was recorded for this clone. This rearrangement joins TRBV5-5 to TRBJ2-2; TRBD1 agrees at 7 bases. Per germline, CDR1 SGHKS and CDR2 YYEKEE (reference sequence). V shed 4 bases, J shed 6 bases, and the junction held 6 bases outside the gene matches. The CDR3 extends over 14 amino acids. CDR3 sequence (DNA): TGTGCCAGCAGCCGACAGGGATATCCCGGGGAGCTGTTTTTT. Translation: CASSRQGYPGELFF.

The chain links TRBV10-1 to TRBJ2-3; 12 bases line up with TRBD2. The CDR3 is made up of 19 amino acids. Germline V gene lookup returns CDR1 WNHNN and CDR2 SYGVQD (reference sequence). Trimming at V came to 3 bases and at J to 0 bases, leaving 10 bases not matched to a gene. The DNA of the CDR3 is TGCGCCAGCAGTGATCGTCGGACTAGCGGGGCCCCTAGCACAGATACGCAGTATTTT. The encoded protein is CASSDRRTSGAPSTDTQYF.